What follows is one T cell receptor (beta chain) and its context. Its specificity is not known. CDR1 and CDR2 from the germline V gene are SGHRS and YFSETQ. V dropped 4 bases and J dropped 6; count of bases not matched to a gene: 5. This CDR3 has 14 residues. Amplification used 60 Vbeta primers and 13 Jbeta primers. Repertoires were generated with immunoSEQ multiplex PCR, while TCRdb's copy carries only in-frame clones and drops some. The sample includes nearly 200,000 clones, approximately 78% of them seen just once. The sample originates from a study of cytomegalovirus exposure and HLA in healthy donors. Turning to the study itself: Prior work identified around 100 million unique TCR beta sequences in approximately 180 million T cells.

Points from the study as a whole: A later analysis linked a missense variant in DCLRE1C to the trimming of TCR beta V and J genes. Some TCR beta chains (164 of them) were listed as cytomegalovirus-associated.

The sequenced sample was PBMCs. This chain joins TRBV5-1 and TRBJ2-1, with 9 bases lining up with TRBD1. The TCR originated in a woman between 50 and 59 years old in good health and CMV-seropositive. The CDR3 sequence is CASSTRTGVNEQFF. As DNA, the CDR3 is TGCGCCAGCAGCACAAGGACAGGGGTCAATGAGCAGTTCTTC.